The 23 T cell receptor beta chains in this list originate from one sample, sequenced in a study of vaccination effects on CD4 cells after COVID-19. Before sequencing took place, the ViraFEST assay used viral peptide pools to expand antigen-specific CD4+ T cells. Having been cultured for around nine days, the cells underwent CD4+ T cell isolation. Vaccine recipients, nucleocapsid antibody negative, had no prior SARS-CoV-2 infection. Generated by immunoSEQ multiplex PCR, the TCRdb table keeps only in-frame clones and is missing some. The sample records roughly 35,000 clones, approximately 68% being singletons. The antigens of these receptors remain unknown. Sequenced material: CD4+ T cells from PBMCs cultured with HCoV-OC43 spike peptides, taken before COVID-19 vaccination. The subset denotes: HCoV-OC43 spike overlapping peptide pool stimulation. These receptors were collected from a human donor who received a COVID-19 vaccine.

The rearrangement links TRBV5-1 to TRBJ2-3, with D possibly matching TRBD1 (6 bases). This CDR3 has 15 residues. Germline CDR1 is SGHRS and CDR2 is YFSETQ. V lost 0 bases to trimming and J lost 2 bases, with 10 bases between them. This CDR3 reads CASSLAGQTTDTQYF. CDR3 coding DNA: TGCGCCAGCAGCTTGGCCGGACAGACCACAGATACGCAGTATTTT.

The chain combines TRBV5-8 with TRBJ1-2; 9 positions agree with TRBD1. CDR3 length: 16 residues. V dropped 3 bases and J dropped 4; count of bases not matched to a gene: 10. In germline, CDR1 is SGHTS, CDR2 YDEGEE. The CDR3 reads CASSSDTGQGGYGYTF. CDR3 bases: TGTGCCAGCAGCTCCGACACGGGACAGGGAGGCTATGGCTACACCTTC.

The chain is built from TRBV5-6 and TRBJ1-1, with 7 bases lining up with TRBD1. Per germline, CDR1 SGHDT and CDR2 YYEEEE. With V trimmed by 4 bases and J by 1 base, 7 bases remained unmatched. The length of the CDR3 is 15 residues. CDR3 DNA sequence: TGTGCCAGCAGCCGGGGACAGACTAAGAACACTGAAGCTTTCTTT. Its protein product is CASSRGQTKNTEAFF.

The DNA of the CDR3 is TGCAGTGCTAGTGATACTAGCGGGGGGCCTAGGACCCAGTACTTC. Its translation is CSASDTSGGPRTQYF. The chain has TRBV20-1 and TRBJ2-5; 12 nucleotides line up with TRBD2. Germline CDR1 DFQATT, CDR2 SNEGSKA (reference sequence). V gave up 3 bases and J gave up 7 bases; unmatched junction bases: 9. This CDR3 is 15 amino acids long.

J is TRBJ1-4 and V is TRBV18, with 7 bases matching TRBD1. After removal of 4 bases from V and 3 bases from J, the junction contained 5 bases not matched to a gene. This CDR3 has 15 amino acids. Germline V lookup: CDR1 KGHSH, CDR2 LQKENI. CDR3 nucleotide sequence: TGTGCCAGCTCACAGCCCGGGACAGCTAATGAAAAACTGTTTTTT. Protein: CASSQPGTANEKLFF.

V gene TRBV13 combines with J gene TRBJ2-3, with 7 bases aligning to TRBD1. Germline trimming cut 4 bases from V and 8 bases from J; bases unmatched to any gene: 9. The CDR3 has 14 amino acids. Germline V CDR1 and CDR2: PRHDT, FYEKMQ (reference sequence). CDR3 DNA sequence: TGTGCCAGCAGCTCCGGGACAGCACTATCTACGCAGTATTTT. This translates into CASSSGTALSTQYF.

The chain carries TRBV27 and TRBJ1-1, with unresolved D. CDR1 MNHEY and CDR2 SMNVEV come from the germline V gene (reference sequence). V lost 4 bases and J 1 base, leaving 13 bases between the germline ends. This CDR3 is built from 15 residues. CDR3 amino acids: CASSSPQEWNTEAFF. The CDR3 nucleotides read TGTGCCAGCAGTTCGCCTCAGGAATGGAACACTGAAGCTTTCTTT.

The J gene is TRBJ2-2, the V gene TRBV28; no clear D. CDR3 length equals 15 residues. Looked up from germline, CDR1 is MDHEN and CDR2 is SYDVKM. Between the trimmed V and J ends, which lost 5 bases and 0 bases, there was a span of 10 bases. CDR3 coding DNA: TGTGCCAGCAGTCCGCGTTTGGCGAACACCGGGGAGCTGTTTTTT. Translated, it gives CASSPRLANTGELFF.

V and J are TRBV28 and TRBJ2-1; D is ambiguous. The CDR3 totals 12 residues. CDR1 and CDR2 from the germline V gene are MDHEN and SYDVKM. Trimming took off 5 bases at V and 5 bases at J, with 7 bases between the two ends. The CDR3 protein is CASSGKHNEQFF. The DNA for the CDR3 is TGTGCCAGCAGTGGCAAACACAATGAGCAGTTCTTC.

The rearrangement links TRBV2 to TRBJ2-7; TRBD1 matches at 11 bases. Germline lookup yields CDR1 SNHLY and CDR2 FYNNEI. With V trimmed by 6 bases and J by 3 bases, 13 bases remained unmatched. The length of the CDR3 is 17 residues. Here the CDR3 DNA reads TGTGCCAGCAGCCTTCCCCGTGCCGGGACAGGGGGCTACGAGCAGTACTTC. Its protein product is CASSLPRAGTGGYEQYF.

The chain couples TRBV5-5 to TRBJ1-5, with 8 bases matching TRBD1. The V gene's germline CDR1 is SGHKS and CDR2 YYEKEE (reference sequence). The length of the CDR3 is 13 residues. V was clipped by 7 bases and J by 6 bases; unmatched bases: 6. The CDR3 DNA sequence: TGTGCCAGCGGACAGGGCGGAACTCAGCCCCAGCATTTT. Translated: CASGQGGTQPQHF.

The CDR3 DNA follows: TGTGCCATCAATTTGGACAGGGGAGGGCTAGAGACCCAGTACTTC. It yields the protein CAINLDRGGLETQYF. The V gene is TRBV10-3, the J gene TRBJ2-5, with TRBD1 matching over 9 bases. Germline V gives CDR1 ENHRY, CDR2 SYGVKD. This CDR3 has 15 amino acids. V trimming: 7 bases; J trimming: 4 bases; junction bases outside the gene matches: 10.

V usage is TRBV6-5 and J usage is TRBJ2-7; D unresolved. Germline V gene lookup returns CDR1 MNHEY and CDR2 SVGAGI. The CDR3 length is 15 residues. Deletions cut 2 bases from V and 3 bases from J, with 14 bases between. This chain's CDR3 is CASSYSGRGFYEQYF. The CDR3 coding sequence is TGTGCCAGCAGTTACAGTGGCCGCGGTTTCTACGAGCAGTACTTC.

This clone has more than one count but fewer than ten. The chain combines TRBV21-1 with TRBJ1-5. TRBV21-1 is recorded as a pseudogene. This CDR3 contains 13 residues. The CDR3 region has the DNA TGTGCCAGCAGCTACTATAGCAATCAGCCCCAGCATTTT. It is translated as CASSYYSNQPQHF.

V usage is TRBV29-1 and J usage is TRBJ1-2; 7 nucleotides line up with TRBD1. The CDR3 has 12 amino acids. The V gene end was trimmed by 7 bases and the J gene end by 4 bases; junction bases not matched to a gene: 6. Germline V gene lookup returns CDR1 SQVTM and CDR2 ANQGSEA. The CDR3 here is CSGGDSFYGYTF. In DNA form, the CDR3 reads TGCAGCGGCGGGGACAGCTTCTATGGCTACACCTTC. The full variable domain, with the rest looked up from reference TRBV29-1 and TRBJ1-2, is SAVISQKPSRDICQRGTSLTIQCQVDSQVTMMFWYRQQPGQSLTLIATANQGSEATYESGFVIDKFPISRPNLTFSTLTVSNMSPEDSSIYLCSGGDSFYGYTFGSGTRLTVV.

The V gene is TRBV3-1 (or the pseudogene TRBV3-2), the J gene TRBJ1-2; tentative D call: TRBD1 (5 bases). Trimming pared 0 bases from V and 3 bases from J, leaving 17 bases between. The germline V gene has CDR1 LGHDT and CDR2 YNNKEL (reference sequence). The CDR3 runs 17 residues. The CDR3 protein is CASSQDLTAGRYYGYTF. The DNA for the CDR3 is TGTGCCAGCAGCCAAGATCTTACGGCAGGGCGCTACTATGGCTACACCTTC.

The chain couples TRBV6-5 to TRBJ1-6; possible D gene TRBD1, 5 bases. Germline lookup yields CDR1 MNHEY and CDR2 SVGAGI. The CDR3 runs to 15 residues. V gave up 10 bases and J gave up 2 bases, with 15 bases separating them. CDR3 DNA: TGTGCCACCCTCTCGGGGGGAACCTATAATTCACCCCTCCACTTT. Its translation is CATLSGGTYNSPLHF.

The gene calls are TRBV5-1 and TRBJ2-7; 10 bases align to TRBD2. Per the germline V gene, CDR1 is SGHRS and CDR2 is YFSETQ. The CDR3 extends over 15 amino acids. V was clipped by 1 base and J by 4 bases; unmatched bases: 5. The CDR3 spells CASSLLASGRYEQYF. Written as DNA, the CDR3 is TGCGCCAGCAGCTTGTTGGCTAGCGGGAGATACGAGCAGTACTTC.

This clone appeared a few times. The chain links TRBV25-1 to TRBJ2-3; 9 bases line up with TRBD1. V lost 6 bases to trimming and J lost 0 bases; unmatched junction nucleotides: 1. Per germline, CDR1 MGHDK and CDR2 SYGVNS. The CDR3 contains 14 residues. The CDR3 protein is CASSDRGSTDTQYF. CDR3 nucleotides: TGTGCCAGCAGCGACAGGGGGAGCACAGATACGCAGTATTTT.

V is TRBV5-1 and J is TRBJ2-5; D gene ambiguous. There are 12 residues in the CDR3. Germline CDR1 SGHRS, CDR2 YFSETQ. With 0 bases removed from V and 2 bases from J, the gap between germline ends came to 2 bases. CDR3 coding DNA: TGCGCCAGCAGCTTGGGTCAAGAGACCCAGTACTTC. Encoded protein: CASSLGQETQYF.

CDR3 DNA: TGTGCCAGCTCACCCTTGGGGTCTACTGAAGCTTTCTTT. Its translation: CASSPLGSTEAFF. V usage is TRBV18 and J usage is TRBJ1-1; D uncertain. This CDR3 region has 13 residues. CDR1 and CDR2 (germline): KGHSH, LQKENI. The V end was cut by 3 bases, the J end by 5 bases, with 10 bases between.

The rearrangement joins TRBV4-1 to TRBJ2-3, with D uncertain. CDR3 length: 14 residues. V dropped 2 bases and J dropped 4 bases, with 10 bases sitting between them. Germline CDR1 is MGHRA and CDR2 is YSYEKL. CDR3 residues: CASSQPLGPDTQYF. CDR3 nucleotides: TGCGCCAGCAGCCAACCCCTGGGCCCAGATACGCAGTATTTT.

The chain carries TRBV7-9 and TRBJ1-2, with 7 nucleotides matching TRBD1. CDR1 and CDR2 from the germline V gene are SEHNR and FQNEAQ (reference sequence). The CDR3 totals 14 residues. Trimming cost V 1 base and J 4 bases; bases outside gene matches: 3. CDR3 in amino acids: CASSLGTGPYGYTF. In nucleotides, the CDR3 is TGTGCCAGCAGCTTAGGGACAGGCCCCTATGGCTACACCTTC.